Presented here are 20 T cell receptor beta chains from one specimen sequenced in a study of blood T cell repertoires in COVID-19 (dated by TCRdb to about 2020). The library was obtained by the immunoSEQ multiplex PCR assay. As stored in TCRdb, this immuneACCESS dataset retains in-frame rearrangements with V and J assigned. A fraction of the clones does not appear; measured against another copy, unresolved V genes explain less than half of the discrepancy, and the remainder lacks a known reason. This sample has about 190,000 clones in its table, and roughly three quarters of those were observed once. About a sixth of the sample belongs to the ten largest clones. Sequencing used PBMCs or T cells enriched from blood (not recorded which). The receptors stem from a woman aged 50 to 60 with acute COVID-19.

This clone came up once. This sequence joins TRBV7-2 and TRBJ1-6, with D hard to call. Germline CDR1 is SGHTA and CDR2 is FQGNSA. This CDR3 has 16 residues. Trimming stripped 7 bases from V and 0 bases from J, with 13 bases between. The CDR3 is CASKVTPSSYNSPLHF. CDR3 DNA sequence: TGTGCCAGCAAGGTGACACCGAGCTCCTATAATTCACCCCTCCACTTT.

The genes are TRBV21-1 and TRBJ1-3. TRBV21-1 is classified as a pseudogene. CDR3 length: 18 residues. CDR3 nucleotide sequence: TGTGCCAGCAGCAAAGATAAGAGACTCTCCACGTCTGGAAACACCATATATTTT. Protein product: CASSKDKRLSTSGNTIYF.

The V and J genes are TRBV5-1 and TRBJ2-7; D might be TRBD2 (6 bases). The V end was cut by 2 bases, the J end by 1 base, with 16 bases between. CDR3 length: 16 residues. The germline CDR1 and CDR2 sequences are SGHRS and YFSETQ. CDR3 sequence (DNA): TGCGCCAGCAGCTTTGGGGGGTTTCAGGGTTCCTACGAGCAGTACGTC. Its protein product is CASSFGGFQGSYEQYV.

The chain employs TRBV24-1 and TRBJ2-2; 10 bases align to TRBD1. CDR1 and CDR2 from the germline V gene are KGHDR and SFDVKD. The CDR3 extends over 15 amino acids. With 4 bases clipped from V and 8 bases from J, the junction kept 6 bases outside the gene matches. The CDR3 sequence: CATSDRTGGLGELFF. In DNA, the CDR3 is TGTGCCACCAGTGACCGGACAGGGGGGCTGGGGGAGCTGTTTTTT.

In regard to this clone: Other DNA sequences in this specimen translate into the identical CDR3. This chain uses TRBV11-3 with TRBJ2-3; the match to TRBD2 covers 14 bases. The V gene end was trimmed by 1 base and the J gene end by 2 bases; junction bases not matched to a gene: 2. Germline-derived CDR1 and CDR2 are SGHNT and YENEEA. CDR3 size: 17 residues. In DNA form, the CDR3 reads TGTGCCAGCAGCTTAGGGACTAGCGGGGGGTCCACAGATACGCAGTATTTT. Encoded protein: CASSLGTSGGSTDTQYF. Full variable domain (rest looked up from reference TRBV11-3 and TRBJ2-3): EAGVVQSPRYKIIEKKQPVAFWCNPISGHNTLYWYLQNLGQGPELLIRYENEEAVDDSQLPKDRFSAERLKGVDSTLKIQPAELGDSAVYLCASSLGTSGGSTDTQYFGPGTRLTVL.

The chain links TRBV7-2 to TRBJ2-1; 13 nucleotides agree with TRBD2. Germline loops: CDR1 SGHTA, CDR2 FQGNSA. V lost 5 bases and J lost 7; bases outside the gene matches: 8. The CDR3 is made up of 16 amino acids. The CDR3 sequence: CASSAYTSGGANEQFF. The CDR3 DNA reads TGTGCCAGCAGCGCCTACACTAGCGGGGGGGCTAATGAGCAGTTCTTC.

This clone was detected once. The chain combines TRBV5-1 with TRBJ2-5, with D possibly being TRBD2 (6 bases). CDR1 and CDR2 (germline): SGHRS, YFSETQ. CDR3 size: 15 residues. Trimming cost V 1 base and J 2 bases, with 12 bases left between them. The CDR3 protein is CASSLSGRGQETQYF. The CDR3 DNA reads as TGCGCCAGCAGCTTGTCGGGACGGGGGCAAGAGACCCAGTACTTC.

The chain recombines TRBV28 with TRBJ2-5; D might be TRBD2 (5 bases). Germline lookup yields CDR1 MDHEN and CDR2 SYDVKM. The CDR3 runs 15 residues. The V end was cut by 7 bases, the J end by 2 bases, with 17 bases between. The CDR3 is CASTPKGPGQETQYF. CDR3 sequence (DNA): TGTGCCAGCACCCCCAAGGGTCCGGGACAAGAGACCCAGTACTTC.

The chain links TRBV5-4 to TRBJ1-1; 7 bases agree with TRBD1. Per the germline V gene, CDR1 is SGHNT and CDR2 is YYREEE (reference sequence). Trimming cost V 5 bases and J 2 bases; bases outside gene matches: 9. There are 15 residues in the CDR3. Here the CDR3 DNA reads TGTGCCAGCAGTGGACGGCACAGGGGAAACACTGAAGCTTTCTTT. It specifies CASSGRHRGNTEAFF.

The chain is built from TRBV25-1 and TRBJ1-1, with 7 bases lining up with TRBD1. The trim removed 3 bases at V and 6 bases at J, leaving 7 bases unmatched. Germline assignment: CDR1 MGHDK and CDR2 SYGVNS. The CDR3 consists of 14 residues. CDR3 residues: CASSESQGGSEAFF. CDR3 nucleotide sequence: TGTGCCAGCAGTGAGAGCCAGGGGGGATCTGAAGCTTTCTTT.

The chain carries TRBV6-2 or TRBV6-3 and TRBJ2-3, with no clear D. Trimming stripped 2 bases from V and 0 bases from J, with 9 bases between. The CDR3 has 15 amino acids. Germline V gene data show CDR1 as MNHEY and CDR2 as SVGEGT. CDR3 residues: CASSYVSSSTDTQYF. For the CDR3, the DNA is TGTGCCAGCAGTTACGTGTCGAGCAGCACAGATACGCAGTATTTT.

The rearrangement links TRBV29-1 to TRBJ2-6; D gene uncertain. The V and J ends lost 3 bases and 4 bases respectively, with 4 bases between them. Per the germline V gene, CDR1 is SQVTM and CDR2 is ANQGSEA. CDR3 size: 12 residues. CDR3 residues: CSVDMGANVLTF. In DNA, the CDR3 is TGCAGCGTTGATATGGGGGCCAACGTCCTGACTTTC.

The chain joins TRBV21-1 to TRBJ1-6; the table gives TRBD1 as D, unverified against the DNA. TRBV21-1 has pseudogene status. The CDR3 extends over 15 amino acids. In nucleotides, the CDR3 is TGTGCCAGCAGGTTCGCAGGGCTACATAATTCACCCCTCCACTTT. It is translated as CASRFAGLHNSPLHF.

The CDR3 bases are TGTGCCAGCAGCTTGTACGGGGGGAAGGATACGCAGTATTTT. This sequence encodes CASSLYGGKDTQYF. V is TRBV7-2 and J is TRBJ2-3, with 7 positions matching TRBD2. The germline V gene has CDR1 SGHTA and CDR2 FQGNSA. V gave up 3 bases and J gave up 6 bases; unmatched junction bases: 6. The CDR3 sequence is 14 residues long.

The J gene is TRBJ2-5, the V gene TRBV9, with 11 bases lining up with TRBD2. Germline CDR1 and CDR2: SGDLS and YYNGEE. This CDR3 is 16 amino acids long. Germline trimming cut 3 bases from V and 7 bases from J; bases unmatched to any gene: 11. DNA for the CDR3: TGTGCCAGCAGCGCTACTAGCGGGGGCCCAAAGGGGACCCAGTACTTC. Translating it yields CASSATSGGPKGTQYF.

This chain joins TRBV7-3 and TRBJ2-2; possible D gene TRBD2, 5 bases. The CDR3 contains 14 residues. Trimming took off 5 bases at V and 6 bases at J, with 13 bases between the two ends. CDR1 SGHTA and CDR2 FQGTGA come from the germline V gene. The DNA for the CDR3 is TGTGCCAGCAGCCGACTCGGGGAATCCGGGGAGCTGTTTTTT. It yields the protein CASSRLGESGELFF.

The rearrangement links TRBV5-1 to TRBJ2-5; perhaps TRBD2 as D (7 bases). The CDR3 is 15 residues long. Trimming removed 4 bases from V and 4 bases from J, with 17 bases in between. Germline CDR1 reads SGHRS; CDR2 reads YFSETQ. CDR3 coding DNA: TGCGCCAGCAGCGGTGGGGGGGCCGGGGGAGAGACCCAGTACTTC. Its translation is CASSGGGAGGETQYF.

This clone was found once. The CDR3 DNA sequence: TGTGCCAGCAGCCGACAGGGGAACACCGGGGAGCTGTTTTTT. Translated: CASSRQGNTGELFF. The rearrangement uses TRBV3-1 (or the pseudogene TRBV3-2) and TRBJ2-2; 7 positions agree with TRBD1. The CDR3 is made up of 14 amino acids. With 4 bases clipped from V and 1 base from J, the junction kept 0 bases outside the gene matches. CDR1 LGHDT and CDR2 YNNKEL come from the germline V gene (reference sequence).

This clone was observed a handful of times. The chain uses TRBV28 and TRBJ1-2; 9 positions agree with TRBD1. Germline values: CDR1 MDHEN, CDR2 SYDVKM. This CDR3 comprises 15 residues. V dropped 6 bases and J dropped 4; count of bases not matched to a gene: 9. DNA for the CDR3: TGTGCCAGCAGCAGAGAAACAGGGGGCGCCTATGGCTACACCTTC. This encodes CASSRETGGAYGYTF.

This rearrangement joins TRBV28 to TRBJ1-5; maybe TRBD1 (6 bases). V gave up 2 bases and J gave up 3 bases, with 8 bases separating them. The germline V gene encodes CDR1 MDHEN and CDR2 SYDVKM. The CDR3 is made up of 14 amino acids. The CDR3 region has the DNA TGTGCCAGCAGTTTAAGGGGGACCAATCAGCCCCAGCATTTT. This gives the protein CASSLRGTNQPQHF.